This T cell receptor (beta chain) was obtained from a study of identical twins. Germline loops: CDR1 SGHDN, CDR2 FVKESK. The CDR3 covers 18 residues. Unmatched junction bases numbered 10, after V lost 1 base and J lost 1 base. In TCRdb, the 5' RACE reads were re-called with MiXCR into one record per CDR3 protein. Counted here are some 590,000 distinct CDR3 sequences, around a tenth occurring once; the ten biggest clones make up roughly 3%. Study-wide results and limits: Findings depended on cross-sectional statistics rather than tracking the same donors. Sequences that were beta out-of-frame showed weaker excess twin sharing. Possibly, invariant MAIT and iNKT cells partly confounded zero-insertion analyses.

Remarks on this clonotype: Its antigen is still unknown.

These same data were also listed under a study on yellow fever vaccine responses in identical twins.

The chain carries TRBV14 and TRBJ2-1, with 7 positions matching TRBD1. The sample was PBMCs. This TCR was recovered from a woman aged 18-35 years in good health. CDR3 protein: CASSQVASPRGSYNEQFF. The CDR3 DNA reads TGTGCCAGCAGCCAAGTTGCTAGCCCCAGGGGGTCCTACAATGAGCAGTTCTTC.